The source of this TCR beta chain is a study of blood T cell repertoires in COVID-19. Trimming removed 5 bases from V and 5 bases from J, with 6 bases in between. CDR1 and CDR2 from the germline V gene are LNHDA and SQIVND (reference sequence). This CDR3 contains 12 residues. Profiling relied on immunoSEQ multiplex PCR, and the TCRdb table lists in-frame clones only, not all of them. The sample has roughly 280,000 clones; 89% are singletons. This receptor was obtained from a middle-aged man with acute or convalescent COVID-19. Sequencing was done on a sample of peripheral blood. V is TRBV19 and J is TRBJ2-2, with D unresolved. In DNA form, the CDR3 reads TGTGCCAGTAGTTGGAGAACCGGGGAGCTGTTTTTT. Its translation is CASSWRTGELFF.